This T cell receptor (beta chain) was sequenced during a study of cytomegalovirus exposure and HLA in healthy donors. Turning to this clone: The antigen remains undetermined.

V was clipped by 1 base and J by 4 bases, with 14 bases between them. The CDR3 is made up of 16 amino acids. Germline V gene sequence: CDR1 MGHRA, CDR2 YSYEKL. 13 Jbeta primers and 60 Vbeta primers were used for the PCR. Assay used: immunoSEQ multiplex PCR; TCRdb lists only in-frame clones, some missing. This table holds under 200,000 clones. Findings and limits, study-wide: Previous analysis showed most TCR beta V segments were productive about 87% or about 30% of the time. When analyzed later, the rates of TCR association showed variation by HLA locus, with DRB1 the most and HLA-C the fewest. Serostatus for CMV was the only available immune exposure information. Common viral pathogens seemed to be connected with several of the most significant clusters, according to a later analysis.

V gene TRBV4-1 combines with J gene TRBJ2-1; D ambiguous. The receptor was derived from a woman aged 18-30 years in good health and CMV-seropositive. Sequenced material: PBMCs. CDR3 DNA sequence: TGCGCCAGCAGCCAAGTAGCCCACGTTGGATACAATGAGCAGTTCTTC. Translation: CASSQVAHVGYNEQFF.